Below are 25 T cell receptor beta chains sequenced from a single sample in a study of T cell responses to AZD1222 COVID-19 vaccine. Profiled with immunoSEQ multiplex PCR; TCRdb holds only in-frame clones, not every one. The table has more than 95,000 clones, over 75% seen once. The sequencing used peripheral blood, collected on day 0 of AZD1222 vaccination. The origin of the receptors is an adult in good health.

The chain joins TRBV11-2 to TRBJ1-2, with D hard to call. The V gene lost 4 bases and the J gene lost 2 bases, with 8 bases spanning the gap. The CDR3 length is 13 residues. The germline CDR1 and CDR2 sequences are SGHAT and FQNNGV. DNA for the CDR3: TGTGCCAGCAGCTGGACGGAGAACTATGGCTACACCTTC. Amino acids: CASSWTENYGYTF.

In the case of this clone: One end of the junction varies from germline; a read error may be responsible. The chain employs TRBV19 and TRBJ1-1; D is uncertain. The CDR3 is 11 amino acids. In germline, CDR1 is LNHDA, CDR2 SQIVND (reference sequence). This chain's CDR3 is CASIINTEAFF. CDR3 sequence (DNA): TGTGCCAGTATTATAAACACTGAAGCTTTCTTT.

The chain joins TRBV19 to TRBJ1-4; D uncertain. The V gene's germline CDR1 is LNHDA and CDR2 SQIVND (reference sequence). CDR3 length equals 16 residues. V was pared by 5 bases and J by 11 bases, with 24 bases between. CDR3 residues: CASSPSPGSRGEKLFF. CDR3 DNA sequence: TGTGCCAGTAGTCCCTCCCCCGGGTCTCGAGGAGAGAAACTGTTTTTT.

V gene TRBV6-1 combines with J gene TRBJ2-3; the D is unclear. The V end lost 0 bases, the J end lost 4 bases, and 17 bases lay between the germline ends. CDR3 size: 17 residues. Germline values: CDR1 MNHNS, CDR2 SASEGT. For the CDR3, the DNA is TGTGCCAGCAGTGAAGCCTTACCTCGATACATTGCAGATACGCAGTATTTT. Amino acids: CASSEALPRYIADTQYF.

The CDR3 nucleotides read TGTGCCAGCGCTGTCACCGGGGAGCTGTTTTTT. This gives the protein CASAVTGELFF. This sequence joins TRBV6-1 and TRBJ2-2; D gene unclear. Germline V CDR1 and CDR2: MNHNS, SASEGT. The CDR3 sequence is 11 residues long. Trimming removed 8 bases at V and 4 bases at J, with 5 bases between.

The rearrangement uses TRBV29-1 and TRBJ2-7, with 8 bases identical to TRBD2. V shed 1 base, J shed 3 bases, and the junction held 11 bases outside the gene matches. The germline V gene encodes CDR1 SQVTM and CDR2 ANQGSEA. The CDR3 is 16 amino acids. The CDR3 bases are TGCAGCGTTGAAGGCGGGGGCACTAGCGGAGACTACGAGCAGTACTTC. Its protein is CSVEGGGTSGDYEQYF.

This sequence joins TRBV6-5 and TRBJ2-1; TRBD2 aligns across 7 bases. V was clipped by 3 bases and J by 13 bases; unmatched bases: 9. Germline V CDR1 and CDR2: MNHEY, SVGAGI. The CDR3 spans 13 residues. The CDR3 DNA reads TGTGCCAGCAGTTATTCCGTAAGCGGGGCCCAGTTCTTC. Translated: CASSYSVSGAQFF.

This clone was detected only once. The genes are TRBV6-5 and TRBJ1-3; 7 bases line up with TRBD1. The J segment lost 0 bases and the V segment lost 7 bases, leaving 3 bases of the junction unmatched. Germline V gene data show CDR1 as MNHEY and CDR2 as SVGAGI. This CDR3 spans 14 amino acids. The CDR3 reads CASKQGYSGNTIYF. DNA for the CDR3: TGTGCCAGCAAACAGGGGTACTCTGGAAACACCATATATTTT.

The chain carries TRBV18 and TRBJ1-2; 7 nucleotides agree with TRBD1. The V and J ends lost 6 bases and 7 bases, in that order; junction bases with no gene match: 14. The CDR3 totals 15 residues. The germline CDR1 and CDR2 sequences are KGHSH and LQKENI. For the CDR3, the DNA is TGTGCCAGCTCCCCATCGAACAGGGGTGATCGTGGCTACACCTTC. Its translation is CASSPSNRGDRGYTF.

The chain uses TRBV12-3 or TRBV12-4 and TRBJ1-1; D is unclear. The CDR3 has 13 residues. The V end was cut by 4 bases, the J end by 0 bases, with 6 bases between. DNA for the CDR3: TGTGCCAGCAGTTCCCAGATGAACACTGAAGCTTTCTTT. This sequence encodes CASSSQMNTEAFF.

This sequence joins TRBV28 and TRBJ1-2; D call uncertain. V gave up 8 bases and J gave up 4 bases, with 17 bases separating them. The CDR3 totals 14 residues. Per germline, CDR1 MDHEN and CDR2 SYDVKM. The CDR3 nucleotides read TGTGCCAGCTGGATGGGGAGGGCCGGCTATGGCTACACCTTC. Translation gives CASWMGRAGYGYTF.

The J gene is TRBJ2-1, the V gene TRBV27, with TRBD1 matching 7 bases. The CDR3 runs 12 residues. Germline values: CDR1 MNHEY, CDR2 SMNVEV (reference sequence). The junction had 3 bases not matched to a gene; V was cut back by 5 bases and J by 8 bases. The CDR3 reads CASSKGGDEQFF. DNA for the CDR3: TGTGCCAGCAGTAAAGGGGGCGATGAGCAGTTCTTC.

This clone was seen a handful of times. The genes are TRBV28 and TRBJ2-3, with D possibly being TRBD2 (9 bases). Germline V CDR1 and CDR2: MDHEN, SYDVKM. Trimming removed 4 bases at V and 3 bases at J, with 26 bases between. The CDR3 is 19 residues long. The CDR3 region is CASSYATGVAGAKTDTQYF. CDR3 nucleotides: TGTGCCAGCAGTTACGCGACAGGGGTAGCGGGGGCCAAGACAGATACGCAGTATTTT.

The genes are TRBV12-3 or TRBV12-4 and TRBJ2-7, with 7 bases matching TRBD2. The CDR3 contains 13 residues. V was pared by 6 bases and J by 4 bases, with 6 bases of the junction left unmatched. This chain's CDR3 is CASRISGGYEQYF. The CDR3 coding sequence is TGTGCCAGCAGGATCTCGGGGGGTTACGAGCAGTACTTC.

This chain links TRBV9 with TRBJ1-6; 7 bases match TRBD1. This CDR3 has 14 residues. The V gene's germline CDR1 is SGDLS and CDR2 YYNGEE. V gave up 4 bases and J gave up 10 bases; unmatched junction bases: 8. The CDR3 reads CASSKRQGASPLHF. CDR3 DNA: TGTGCCAGCAGCAAGAGACAGGGTGCCTCACCCCTCCACTTT.

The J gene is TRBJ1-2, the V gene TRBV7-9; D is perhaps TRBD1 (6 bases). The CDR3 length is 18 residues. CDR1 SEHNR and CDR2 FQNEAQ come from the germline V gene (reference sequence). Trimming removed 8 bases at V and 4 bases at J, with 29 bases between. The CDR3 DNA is TGTGCCAGCGCATTAGGGCCGATTGGGGGCCCCAGGGTCTATGGCTACACCTTC. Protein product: CASALGPIGGPRVYGYTF.

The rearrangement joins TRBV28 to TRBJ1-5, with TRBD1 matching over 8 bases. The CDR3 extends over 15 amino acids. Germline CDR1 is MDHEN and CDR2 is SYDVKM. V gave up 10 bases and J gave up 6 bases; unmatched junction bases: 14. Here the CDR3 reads CATRGGAGGVQPQHF. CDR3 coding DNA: TGTGCCACCCGAGGAGGAGCAGGGGGCGTTCAGCCCCAGCATTTT.

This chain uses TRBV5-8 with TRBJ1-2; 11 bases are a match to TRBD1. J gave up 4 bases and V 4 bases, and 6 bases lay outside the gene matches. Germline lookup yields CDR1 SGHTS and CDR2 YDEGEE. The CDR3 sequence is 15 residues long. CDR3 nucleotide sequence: TGTGCCAGCAGCCCGAGGACAGGGGGCTTCTATGGCTACACCTTC. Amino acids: CASSPRTGGFYGYTF.

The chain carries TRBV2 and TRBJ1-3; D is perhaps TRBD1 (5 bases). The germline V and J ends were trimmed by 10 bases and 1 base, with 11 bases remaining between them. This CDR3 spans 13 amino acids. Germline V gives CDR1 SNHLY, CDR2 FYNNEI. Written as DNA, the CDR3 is TGTGCCACTACAGGTCTTTCTGGAAACACCATATATTTT. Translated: CATTGLSGNTIYF.

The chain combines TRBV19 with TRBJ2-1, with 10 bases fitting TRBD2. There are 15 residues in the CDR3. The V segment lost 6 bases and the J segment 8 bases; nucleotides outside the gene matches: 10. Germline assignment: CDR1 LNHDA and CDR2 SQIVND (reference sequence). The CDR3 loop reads CASRPTAGGPDEQFF. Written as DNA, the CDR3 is TGTGCCAGTAGACCCACAGCGGGAGGGCCCGATGAGCAGTTCTTC.

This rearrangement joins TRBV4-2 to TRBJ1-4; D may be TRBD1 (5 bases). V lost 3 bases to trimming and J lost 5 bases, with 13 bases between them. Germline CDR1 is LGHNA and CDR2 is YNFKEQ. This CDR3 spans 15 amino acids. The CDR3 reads CASSQKTDINEKLFF. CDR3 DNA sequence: TGTGCCAGCAGCCAGAAGACAGATATAAATGAAAAACTGTTTTTT.

The CDR3 is CASSFRGGSYNEQFF. In DNA, the CDR3 is TGCGCCAGCAGCTTTCGGGGGGGAAGTTACAATGAGCAGTTCTTC. The chain carries TRBV5-1 and TRBJ2-1; TRBD2 matches 8 bases. With V trimmed by 2 bases and J by 4 bases, 5 bases remained unmatched. The CDR3 has 15 amino acids. The germline V gene has CDR1 SGHRS and CDR2 YFSETQ.

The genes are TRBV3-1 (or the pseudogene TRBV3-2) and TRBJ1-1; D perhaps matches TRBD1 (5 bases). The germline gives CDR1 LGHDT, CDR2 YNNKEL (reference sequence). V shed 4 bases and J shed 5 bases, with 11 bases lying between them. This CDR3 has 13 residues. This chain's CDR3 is CASSPGVGTEAFF. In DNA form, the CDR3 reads TGTGCCAGCAGCCCGGGGGTCGGGACTGAAGCTTTCTTT.

The DNA for the CDR3 is TGTGCCAGCAGCTTAGTGGAAAAAGGACAGGGGGCGATCGGGGAGCTGTTTTTT. It yields the protein CASSLVEKGQGAIGELFF. The chain couples TRBV7-6 to TRBJ2-2; 11 bases fit TRBD1. The CDR3 is made up of 18 amino acids. The ends lost 1 base at V and 7 bases at J; junction bases unmatched: 11. Germline values: CDR1 SGHVS, CDR2 FNYEAQ.

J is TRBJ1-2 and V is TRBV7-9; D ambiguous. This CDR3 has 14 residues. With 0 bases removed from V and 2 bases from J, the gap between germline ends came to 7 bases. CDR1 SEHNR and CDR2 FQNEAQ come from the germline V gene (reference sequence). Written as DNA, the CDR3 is TGTGCCAGCAGCTTAGCAGGACCAAACTATGGCTACACCTTC. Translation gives CASSLAGPNYGYTF.